This T cell receptor (beta chain) appears in the sequencing data of a study of T-cell reconstitution after alpha-beta-depleted transplantation in children. The CDR3 extends over 12 amino acids. J lost 7 bases, V lost 6 bases, and 3 bases had no gene match. CDR1 and CDR2 from the germline V gene are SQVTM and ANQGSEA. Unique molecular identifiers were used to barcode this TCRbeta library. Each CDR3 protein is one row after TCRdb ran MiXCR on the PCR reads. Of 600,000 to 700,000 distinct CDR3 sequences listed, roughly 17% are singletons. This clonotype turned up a few times. This clonotype was sampled from a human donor who donated a stem cell graft to a child with acute myeloid leukemia. The sequencing used PBMCs from the stem cell graft donor, collected from the stem cell graft. The rearrangement uses TRBV29-1 and TRBJ1-6; 7 positions match TRBD1. The CDR3 region is CSVGDSNSPLHF. Written as DNA, the CDR3 is TGCAGCGTGGGGGACAGCAATTCACCCCTCCACTTT.